Detailed here is one TCR beta chain. The sample comes from a study of T cell changes during pregnancy in multiple sclerosis. Germline loops: CDR1 SQVTM, CDR2 ANQGSEA. The CDR3 is 12 residues long. The trim removed 8 bases at V and 4 bases at J, leaving 4 bases unmatched. Generated by immunoSEQ multiplex PCR, the TCRdb table keeps only in-frame clones and is missing some. The repertoire consists of about 46,000 clones, with about nine tenths occurring once and the leading ten covering 9%. The J gene is TRBJ2-4, the V gene TRBV29-1, with 8 bases identical to TRBD1. Sequencing was performed on CD8+ T cells from peripheral blood mononuclear cells, taken after pregnancy. The sequence was obtained from a female donor with multiple sclerosis, enrolled in a pregnancy study. As DNA, the CDR3 is TGCAGCTTCCGGACAGGGAAAAACATTCAGTACTTC. Its protein product is CSFRTGKNIQYF.